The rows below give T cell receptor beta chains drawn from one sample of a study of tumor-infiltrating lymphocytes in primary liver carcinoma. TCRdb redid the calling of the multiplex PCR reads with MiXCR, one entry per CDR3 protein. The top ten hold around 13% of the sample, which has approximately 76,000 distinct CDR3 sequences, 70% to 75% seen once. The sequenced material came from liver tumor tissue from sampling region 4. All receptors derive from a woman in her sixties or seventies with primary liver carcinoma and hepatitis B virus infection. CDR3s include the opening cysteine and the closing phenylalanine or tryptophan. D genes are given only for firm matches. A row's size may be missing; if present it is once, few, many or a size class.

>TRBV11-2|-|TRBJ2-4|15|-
TGTGTCAGCTGCTTAGATGGTTGGGGGCGCGGCATTCAGTACTTC
CVSCLDGWGRGIQYF
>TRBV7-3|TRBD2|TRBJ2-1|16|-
TGTGCCAGCAGCGAAACGGGACTAGCGGGAGGCAATGAGCAGTTCTTC
CASSETGLAGGNEQFF
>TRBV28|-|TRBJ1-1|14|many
TGTGCCAGCAGTTTAGAACAGCTTAACACTGAAGCTTTCTTT
CASSLEQLNTEAFF
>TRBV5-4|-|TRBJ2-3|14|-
TGTGCCAGCAGCTTGGCCGGCGCGGAAGATACGCACTATTTT
CASSLAGAEDTHYF
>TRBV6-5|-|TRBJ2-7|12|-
TGTGCCACCCCGGATCCGGGATACGATCAGTACTTC
CATPDPGYDQYF
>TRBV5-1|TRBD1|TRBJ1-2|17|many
TGCGCCAGCAGCTCCGGAGTTGTCGGGACAGGAGACTATGGCTACACCTTC
CASSSGVVGTGDYGYTF
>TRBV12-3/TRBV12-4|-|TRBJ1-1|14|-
TGTGCCAGCAGTACCCGTACAGGTGCCACTGAAGCTTTCTTT
CASSTRTGATEAFF
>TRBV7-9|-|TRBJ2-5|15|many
TGTGCCAGCACAACGCAAGTAGGGCCCCAGGAGACCCAGTACTTC
CASTTQVGPQETQYF
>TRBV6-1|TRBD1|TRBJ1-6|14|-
TGCGCCAGCAGAGGGGACAGGAATAATTCACCCCTCCACTTT
CASRGDRNNSPLHF
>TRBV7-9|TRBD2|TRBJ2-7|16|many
TGTGCCAGCAGCTTAGCGCGCGGGGAGGGATCCTACGAGCAGTACTTC
CASSLARGEGSYEQYF
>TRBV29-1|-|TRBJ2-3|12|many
TGCAGCGTTGATTTCGCACGAGATACGCAGTATTTT
CSVDFARDTQYF
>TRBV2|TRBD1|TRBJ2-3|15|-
TGTACCAGCAGACGGGACAGGGGGCTGGCAGATACGCAGTATTTT
CTSRRDRGLADTQYF
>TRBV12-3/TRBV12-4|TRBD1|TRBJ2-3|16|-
TGTGCCAGCAGTTTAGGGGACAGGGGGATCACAGATATGCGGTATTTT
CASSLGDRGITDMRYF
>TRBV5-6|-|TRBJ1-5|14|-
TGTGCCAGCAGCTGGAGGGCGATTACAGATGCGCAGCATTTT
CASSWRAITDAQHF
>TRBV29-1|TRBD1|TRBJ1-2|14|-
TGCAGCATTGGGACAGGCCCTCCCAACTATGGCTACACTTTC
CSIGTGPPNYGYTF
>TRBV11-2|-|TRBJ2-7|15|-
TGTGCCAGCAGCTTAGCTTGTGGGCAGAGCTACGAACAGTACTTC
CASSLACGQSYEQYF
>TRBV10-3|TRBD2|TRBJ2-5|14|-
TGTGTCATCTGTCTTAGCGGGAAGGGTGAGACCCAGTACTTT
CVICLSGKGETQYF
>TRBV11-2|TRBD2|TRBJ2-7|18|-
TGTACTGGCAGCTTAGATTGGGTCAGTCTAGCGGGTCCCTACGAGCAGTACTTC
CTGSLDWVSLAGPYEQYF
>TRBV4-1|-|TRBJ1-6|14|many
TGCGCCAGCAGCCAAGGCCGACCTAATTCACCCCTCCACTTT
CASSQGRPNSPLHF
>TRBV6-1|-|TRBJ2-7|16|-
TGCGCCAGCAGTGAGGCTAGTATCCCTCCCATCTACGAGGAGTACTTC
CASSEASIPPIYEEYF
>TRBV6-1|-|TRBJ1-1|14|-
TGTGCTAGCAGTGAATACCAGGAGGGCACTGAAGCTTTCTTT
CASSEYQEGTEAFF
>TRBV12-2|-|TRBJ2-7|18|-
TGTGCAAGTCACTTATTGCGGCCCAAGCGGTCGAGCTCCTACGAGCAGTACTTC
CASHLLRPKRSSSYEQYF
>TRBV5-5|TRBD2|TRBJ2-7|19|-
TGTGCTAGCAGCTTCCAGTGGGGACTAGCGGAAATTCTATGGTACGAGCAGTACTTC
CASSFQWGLAEILWYEQYF
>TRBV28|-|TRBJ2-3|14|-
TGTGCCAGCATTTTATGGGGGGTCACAGATACGCAATATTTT
CASILWGVTDTQYF
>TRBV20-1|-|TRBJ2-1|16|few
TGCAGTGCTAGAGATCAACTACTCAGCTCCTACAATGAGCAGTTCTTC
CSARDQLLSSYNEQFF
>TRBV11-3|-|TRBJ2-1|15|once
TGTGCCAGCAGCTTATTATCGGGGGATTACAATGAACAGTTCTTC
CASSLLSGDYNEQFF
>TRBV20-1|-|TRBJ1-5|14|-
TGCAGTGCTCTGACGGCGTATAGCAATCAGCCCCAGCATTTT
CSALTAYSNQPQHF
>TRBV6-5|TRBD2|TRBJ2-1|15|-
TGTGCCAGCAGACGCGGGGGAGGGTCTAGTTTTGTGCAGTTCTTC
CASRRGGGSSFVQFF
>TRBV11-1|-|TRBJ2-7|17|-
TGTGCCTGCAGCCGATCCTTTGGGCGGGCTAGCTCCTATGAGCGGTACTTC
CACSRSFGRASSYERYF
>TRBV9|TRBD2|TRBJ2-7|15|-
TGTGCCAGCAGCCCCTCATGGGGGAGGGCGAACGAGCAGTACTTC
CASSPSWGRANEQYF
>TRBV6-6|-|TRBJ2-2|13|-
TGCGCCCTACGGGGTTCGAACAACGGGGAGCTGTTATTT
CALRGSNNGELLF
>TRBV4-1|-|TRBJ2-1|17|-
TGTGCCAGCAGCCTCACACAGGGTGCTGGGGTACACAATGAGCAGTTCTTC
CASSLTQGAGVHNEQFF
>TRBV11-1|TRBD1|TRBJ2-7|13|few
TGTGCCAACAACTTCGGGGACAGCTACGACCAGTACTTC
CANNFGDSYDQYF
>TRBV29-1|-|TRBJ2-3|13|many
TGCAGCGTTGGGCGGATTGACACAGATACGCAGTATTTT
CSVGRIDTDTQYF
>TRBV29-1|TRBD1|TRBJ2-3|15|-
TGCAGCGTTATGACAGGGGTCAGCGGCATAGATACGCAGTATTTT
CSVMTGVSGIDTQYF
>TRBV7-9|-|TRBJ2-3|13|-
TGTGCCAGCAGTCCGGGCAGCGCAGATACGCAGTATTTT
CASSPGSADTQYF
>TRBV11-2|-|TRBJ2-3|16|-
TGTGCCAGCAGCGCTGGTTGCAGGGCTAGCACGGATACGCAGTATTTT
CASSAGCRASTDTQYF
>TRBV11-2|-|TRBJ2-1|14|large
TGTGCCAGCAGTCCGGACTCGAGGTATAGGGAGCAGTTCTTC
CASSPDSRYREQFF
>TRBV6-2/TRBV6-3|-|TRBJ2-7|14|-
TGTGCCAGCAGTAGCCCAGACAGGTACTACGAGGAGTACTTC
CASSSPDRYYEEYF
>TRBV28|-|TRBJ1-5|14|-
TGTGCCAGCAGTCCCATGGAAGTCAATCGGCCCCAGCATTTT
CASSPMEVNRPQHF
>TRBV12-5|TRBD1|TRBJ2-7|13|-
TGTGCTAGTACCGTCGACAGGGGGTACAAGCAGTACTTC
CASTVDRGYKQYF
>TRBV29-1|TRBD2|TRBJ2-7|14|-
TGCAGCGTTGTGGGCGGGAGGGGAGTCGACGAGGAGTACTTC
CSVVGGRGVDEEYF